This T cell receptor (beta chain) is from a study of T cells in Graves' hyperthyroidism and ophthalmopathy. The CDR3 extends over 14 amino acids. The germline V gene encodes CDR1 MNHEY and CDR2 SMNVEV (reference sequence). The V and J ends lost 0 bases and 9 bases respectively, with 12 bases between them. The investigators amplified TCR beta CDR3 regions from RNA transcripts. With the HTBI primer set, the TCR CDR3 went through a first round of RT-PCR. Each CDR3 protein is one row after TCRdb ran MiXCR on the multiplex PCR reads. The sample lists about 560,000 distinct CDR3 sequences, around 13% occurring once. This clonotype was detected many times.

The chain couples TRBV27 to TRBJ2-1; D is possibly TRBD1 or TRBD2 (5 bases each). What was sequenced was blood. This TCR was recovered from a woman aged 35 to 49 with Graves' hyperthyroidism. CDR3 amino acids: CASSLSEFGGEQFF. CDR3 DNA: TGTGCCAGCAGTTTATCGGAATTTGGGGGTGAGCAGTTCTTC.